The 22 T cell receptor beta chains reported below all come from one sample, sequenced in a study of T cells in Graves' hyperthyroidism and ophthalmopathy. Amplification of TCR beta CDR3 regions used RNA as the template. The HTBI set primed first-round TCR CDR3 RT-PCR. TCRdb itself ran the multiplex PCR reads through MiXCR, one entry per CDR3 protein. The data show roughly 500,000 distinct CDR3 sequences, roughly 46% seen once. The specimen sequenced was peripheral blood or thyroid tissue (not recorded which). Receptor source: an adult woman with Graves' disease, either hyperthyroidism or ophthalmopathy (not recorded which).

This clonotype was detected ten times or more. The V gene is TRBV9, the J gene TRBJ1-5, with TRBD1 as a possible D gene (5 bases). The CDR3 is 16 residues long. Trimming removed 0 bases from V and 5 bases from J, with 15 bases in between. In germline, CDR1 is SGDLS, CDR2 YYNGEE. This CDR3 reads CASSVAGREVHQPQHF. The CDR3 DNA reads TGTGCCAGCAGCGTAGCAGGCAGGGAGGTTCATCAGCCCCAGCATTTT. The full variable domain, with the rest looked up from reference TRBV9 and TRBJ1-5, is DSGVTQTPKHLITATGQRVTLRCSPRSGDLSVYWYQQSLDQGLQFLIQYYNGEERAKGNILERFSAQQFPDLHSELNLSSLELGDSALYFCASSVAGREVHQPQHFGDGTRLSIL.

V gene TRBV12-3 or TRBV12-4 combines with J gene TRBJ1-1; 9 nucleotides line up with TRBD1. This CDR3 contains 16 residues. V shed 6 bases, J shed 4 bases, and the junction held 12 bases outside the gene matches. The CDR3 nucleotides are TGTGCCAGCAGCACCAACCCGGGACAGGGTTTCACTGAAGCTTTCTTT. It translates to CASSTNPGQGFTEAFF.

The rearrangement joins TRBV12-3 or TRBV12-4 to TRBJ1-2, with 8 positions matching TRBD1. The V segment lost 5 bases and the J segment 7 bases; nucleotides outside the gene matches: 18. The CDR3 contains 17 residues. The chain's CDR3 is CASSASRRGQVYGGYTF. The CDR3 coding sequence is TGTGCCAGCAGTGCAAGTAGGAGGGGACAGGTTTATGGTGGCTACACCTTC.

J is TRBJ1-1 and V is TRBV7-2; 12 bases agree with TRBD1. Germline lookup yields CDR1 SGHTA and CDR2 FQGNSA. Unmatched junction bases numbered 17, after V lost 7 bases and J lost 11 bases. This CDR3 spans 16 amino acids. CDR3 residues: CASTRSWDRGRERAFF. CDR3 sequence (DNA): TGTGCCAGCACCCGCTCCTGGGACAGGGGGCGGGAAAGGGCTTTCTTT.

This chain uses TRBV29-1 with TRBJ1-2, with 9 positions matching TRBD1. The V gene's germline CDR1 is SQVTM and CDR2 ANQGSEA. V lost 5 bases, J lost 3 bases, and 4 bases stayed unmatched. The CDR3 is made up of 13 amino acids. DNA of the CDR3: TGCAGCGTTCACAGGGGGCCCGACTATGGCTACACCTTC. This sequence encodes CSVHRGPDYGYTF.

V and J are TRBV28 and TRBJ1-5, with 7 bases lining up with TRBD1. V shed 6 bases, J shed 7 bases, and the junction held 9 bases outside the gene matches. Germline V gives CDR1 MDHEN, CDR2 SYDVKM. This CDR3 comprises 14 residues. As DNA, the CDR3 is TGTGCCAGCAGCCGGGGACAGACGGGGCAGCCCCAGCATTTT. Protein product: CASSRGQTGQPQHF. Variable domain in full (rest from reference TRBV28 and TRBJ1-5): DVKVTQSSRYLVKRTGEKVFLECVQDMDHENMFWYRQDPGLGLRLIYFSYDVKMKEKGDIPEGYSVSREKKERFSLILESASTNQTSMYLCASSRGQTGQPQHFGDGTRLSIL.

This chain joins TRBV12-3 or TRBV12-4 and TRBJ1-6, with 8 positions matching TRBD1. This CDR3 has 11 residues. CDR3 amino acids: CARQGNSPLHF. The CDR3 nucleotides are TGTGCTAGACAGGGGAATTCACCCCTCCACTTT.

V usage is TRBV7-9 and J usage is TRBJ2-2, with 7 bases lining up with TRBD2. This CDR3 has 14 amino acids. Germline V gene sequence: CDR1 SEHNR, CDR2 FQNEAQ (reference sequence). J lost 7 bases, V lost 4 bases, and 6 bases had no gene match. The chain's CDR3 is CASSSWGGLGELFF. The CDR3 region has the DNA TGTGCCAGCAGCTCCTGGGGAGGGCTCGGGGAGCTGTTTTTT.

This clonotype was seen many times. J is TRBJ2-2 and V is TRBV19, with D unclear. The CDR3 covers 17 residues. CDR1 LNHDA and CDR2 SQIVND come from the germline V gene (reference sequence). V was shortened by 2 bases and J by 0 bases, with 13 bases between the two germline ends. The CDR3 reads CASSISGVRTNTGELFF. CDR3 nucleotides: TGTGCCAGTAGTATAAGTGGCGTCAGAACGAACACCGGGGAGCTGTTTTTT.

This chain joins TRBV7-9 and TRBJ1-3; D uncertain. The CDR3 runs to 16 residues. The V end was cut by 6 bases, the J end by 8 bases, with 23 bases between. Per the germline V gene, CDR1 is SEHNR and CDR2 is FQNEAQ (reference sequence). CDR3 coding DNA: TGTGCCAGCAGTACTACAGTGCACGCTCATGGCTACACCATATATTTT. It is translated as CASSTTVHAHGYTIYF.

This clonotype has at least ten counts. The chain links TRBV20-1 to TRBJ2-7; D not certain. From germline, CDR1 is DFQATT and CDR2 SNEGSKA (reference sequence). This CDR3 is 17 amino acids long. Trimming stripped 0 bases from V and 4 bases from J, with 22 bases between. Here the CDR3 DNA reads TGCAGTGCTAGAGATAGTCGGGTTGTTGTTACCCTTTACGAGCAGTACTTC. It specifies CSARDSRVVVTLYEQYF.

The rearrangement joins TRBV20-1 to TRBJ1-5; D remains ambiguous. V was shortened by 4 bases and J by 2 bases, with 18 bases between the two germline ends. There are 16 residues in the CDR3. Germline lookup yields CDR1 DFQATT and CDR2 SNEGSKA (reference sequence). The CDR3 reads CSAKSLVQVGNQPQHF. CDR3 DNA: TGCAGTGCTAAATCTCTTGTTCAGGTGGGCAATCAGCCCCAGCATTTT.

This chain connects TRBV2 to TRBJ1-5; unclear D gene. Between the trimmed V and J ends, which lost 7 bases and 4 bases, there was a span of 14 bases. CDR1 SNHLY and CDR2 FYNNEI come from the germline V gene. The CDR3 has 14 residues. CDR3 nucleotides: TGTGCCAGCAACTGGGATAGCTCTAATCAGCCCCAGCATTTT. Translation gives CASNWDSSNQPQHF. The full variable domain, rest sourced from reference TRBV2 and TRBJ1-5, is EPEVTQTPSHQVTQMGQEVILRCVPISNHLYFYWYRQILGQKVEFLVSFYNNEISEKSEIFDDQFSVERPDGSNFTLKIRSTKLEDSAMYFCASNWDSSNQPQHFGDGTRLSIL.

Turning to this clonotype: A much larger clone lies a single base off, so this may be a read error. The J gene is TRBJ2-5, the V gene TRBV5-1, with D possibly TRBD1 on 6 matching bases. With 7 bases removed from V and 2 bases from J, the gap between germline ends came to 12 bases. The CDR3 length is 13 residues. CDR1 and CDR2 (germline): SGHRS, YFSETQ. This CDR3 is CASGVDRQETQYF. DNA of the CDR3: TGCGCCAGCGGGGTGGACAGACAAGAGACCCAGTACTTC. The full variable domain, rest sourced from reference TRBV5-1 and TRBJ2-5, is KAGVTQTPRYLIKTRGQQVTLSCSPISGHRSVSWYQQTPGQGLQFLFEYFSETQRNKGNFPGRFSGRQFSNSRSEMNVSTLELGDSALYLCASGVDRQETQYFGPGTRLLVL.

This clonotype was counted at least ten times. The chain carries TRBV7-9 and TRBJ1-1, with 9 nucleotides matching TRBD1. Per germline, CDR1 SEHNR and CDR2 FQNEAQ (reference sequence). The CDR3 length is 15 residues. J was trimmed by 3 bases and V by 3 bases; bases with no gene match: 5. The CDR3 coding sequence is TGTGCCAGCAGCTTTACAGGGGGCGCGGACACTGAAGCTTTCTTT. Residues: CASSFTGGADTEAFF.

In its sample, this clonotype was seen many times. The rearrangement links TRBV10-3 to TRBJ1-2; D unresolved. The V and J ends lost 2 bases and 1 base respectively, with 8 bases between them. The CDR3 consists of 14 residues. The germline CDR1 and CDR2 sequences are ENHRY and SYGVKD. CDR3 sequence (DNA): TGTGCCATCAGTGAGGGACGGGATAACTATGGCTACACCTTC. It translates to CAISEGRDNYGYTF.

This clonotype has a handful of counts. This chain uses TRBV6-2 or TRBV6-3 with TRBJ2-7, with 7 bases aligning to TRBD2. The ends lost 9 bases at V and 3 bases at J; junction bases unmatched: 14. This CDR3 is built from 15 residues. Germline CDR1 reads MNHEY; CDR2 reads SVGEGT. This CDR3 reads CARPSREVCYYEQYF. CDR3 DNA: TGTGCCAGACCCTCTCGGGAGGTTTGCTACTACGAGCAGTACTTC.

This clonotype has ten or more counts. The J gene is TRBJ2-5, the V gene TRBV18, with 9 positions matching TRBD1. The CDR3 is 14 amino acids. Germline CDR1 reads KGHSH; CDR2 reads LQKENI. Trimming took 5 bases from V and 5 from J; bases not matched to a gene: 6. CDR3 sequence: CASSADRGLETQYF. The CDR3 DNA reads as TGTGCCAGCTCAGCGGACAGGGGATTGGAGACCCAGTACTTC.

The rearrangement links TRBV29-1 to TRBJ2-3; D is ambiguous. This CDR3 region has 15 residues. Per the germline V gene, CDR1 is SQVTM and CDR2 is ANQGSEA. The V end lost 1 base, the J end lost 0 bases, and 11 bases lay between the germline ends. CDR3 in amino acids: CSVEVRAVSTDTQYF. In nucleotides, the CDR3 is TGCAGCGTTGAAGTACGGGCGGTGAGCACAGATACGCAGTATTTT.

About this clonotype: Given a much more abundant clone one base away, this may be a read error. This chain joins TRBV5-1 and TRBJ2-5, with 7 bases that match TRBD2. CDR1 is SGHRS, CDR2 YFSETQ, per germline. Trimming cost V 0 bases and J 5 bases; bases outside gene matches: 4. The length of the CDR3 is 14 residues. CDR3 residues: CASSLGGRVETQYF. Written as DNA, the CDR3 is TGCGCCAGCAGCTTGGGCGGGAGAGTCGAGACCCAGTACTTC.

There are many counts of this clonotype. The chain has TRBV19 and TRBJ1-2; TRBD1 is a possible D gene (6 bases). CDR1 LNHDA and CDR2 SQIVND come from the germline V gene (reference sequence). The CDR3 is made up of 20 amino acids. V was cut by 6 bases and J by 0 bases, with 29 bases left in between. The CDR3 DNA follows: TGTGCCAGTAGAGCCCCCTATTCGGGACATCAGCTTGCTTCTAACTATGGCTACACCTTC. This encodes CASRAPYSGHQLASNYGYTF.

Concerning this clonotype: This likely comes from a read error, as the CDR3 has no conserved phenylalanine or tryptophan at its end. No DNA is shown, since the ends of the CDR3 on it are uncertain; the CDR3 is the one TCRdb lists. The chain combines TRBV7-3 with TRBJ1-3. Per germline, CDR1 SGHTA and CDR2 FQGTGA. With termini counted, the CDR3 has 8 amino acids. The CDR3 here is CASKERGT.